This T cell receptor beta chain stems from a study of shared clonotypes between healthy human individuals. Study-level findings and limits: All-four-donor shared clonotypes had higher generation probabilities than non-shared clonotypes did.

As defined, naive CD8 cells were CD45RO-negative and positively selected for CCR7, with terminally differentiated effector memory CD45RA+ cells excluded. The healthy adult donors were HIV-negative and reported no recent acute infections or vaccinations. A note on this clone: No antigen is known for it.

At deep level, the assay was performed. The protocol was immunoSEQ multiplex PCR, while the TCRdb copy is restricted to in-frame clones and leaves out a portion. The sample holds approximately 2,200,000 clones, 90% to 95% seen once. V gave up 3 bases and J gave up 8 bases, with 10 bases separating them. The CDR3 sequence is 11 residues long. Germline V gene sequence: CDR1 SQVTM, CDR2 ANQGSEA. The chain couples TRBV29-1 to TRBJ1-1, with a weak D call TRBD1 (6 bases). Sequences were obtained from naive CD8+ T cells from PBMCs. This receptor was taken from a man aged 18 to 30 in good health. Some clones in this sample may be carry-over from other donors' samples. CDR3 nucleotides: TGCAGCGTTGACCAGACAGGAGAAGCTTTCTTT. Protein: CSVDQTGEAFF.